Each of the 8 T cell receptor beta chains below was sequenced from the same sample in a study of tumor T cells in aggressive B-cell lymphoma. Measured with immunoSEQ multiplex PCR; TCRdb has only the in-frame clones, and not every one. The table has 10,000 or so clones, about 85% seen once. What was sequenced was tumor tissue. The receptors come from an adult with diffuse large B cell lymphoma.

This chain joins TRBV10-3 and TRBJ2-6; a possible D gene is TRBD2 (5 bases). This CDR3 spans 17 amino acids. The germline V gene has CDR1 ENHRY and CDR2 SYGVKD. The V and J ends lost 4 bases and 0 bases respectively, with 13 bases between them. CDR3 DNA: TGTGCCATCAGTGGCGGACTGTCTCTCTCTGGGGCCAACGTCCTGACTTTC. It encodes CAISGGLSLSGANVLTF.

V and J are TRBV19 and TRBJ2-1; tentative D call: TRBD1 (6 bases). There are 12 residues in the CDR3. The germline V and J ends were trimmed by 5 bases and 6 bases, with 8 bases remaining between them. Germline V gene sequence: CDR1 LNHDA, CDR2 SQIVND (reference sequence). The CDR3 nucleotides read TGTGCCAGTAGTCGAGGGGGCAATGAGCAGTTCTTC. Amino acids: CASSRGGNEQFF.

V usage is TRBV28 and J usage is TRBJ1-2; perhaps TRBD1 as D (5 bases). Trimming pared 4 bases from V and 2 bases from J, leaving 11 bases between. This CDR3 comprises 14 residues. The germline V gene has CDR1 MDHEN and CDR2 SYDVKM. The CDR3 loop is CASSSAGQNYGYTF. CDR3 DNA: TGTGCCAGCAGTTCGGCCGGACAAAACTATGGCTACACCTTC.

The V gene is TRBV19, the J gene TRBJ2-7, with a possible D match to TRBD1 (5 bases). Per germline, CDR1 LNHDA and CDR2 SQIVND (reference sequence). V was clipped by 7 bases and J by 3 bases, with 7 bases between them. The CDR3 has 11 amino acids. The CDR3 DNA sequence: TGTGCCAGTAAGGGGATCTACGAGCAGTACTTC. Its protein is CASKGIYEQYF.

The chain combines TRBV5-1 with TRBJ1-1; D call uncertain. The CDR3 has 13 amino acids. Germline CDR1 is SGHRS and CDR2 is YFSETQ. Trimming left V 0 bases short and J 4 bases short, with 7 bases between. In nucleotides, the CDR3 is TGCGCCAGCAGCTTGGAGCCTCTCACTGAAGCTTTCTTT. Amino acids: CASSLEPLTEAFF.

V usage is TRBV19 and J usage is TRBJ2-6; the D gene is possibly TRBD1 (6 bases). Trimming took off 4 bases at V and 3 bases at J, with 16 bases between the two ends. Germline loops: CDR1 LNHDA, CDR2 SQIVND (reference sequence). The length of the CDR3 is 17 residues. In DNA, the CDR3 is TGTGCCAGTAGTAAGGACAGCCCTGGATATGGGGCCAACGTCCTGACTTTC. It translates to CASSKDSPGYGANVLTF.

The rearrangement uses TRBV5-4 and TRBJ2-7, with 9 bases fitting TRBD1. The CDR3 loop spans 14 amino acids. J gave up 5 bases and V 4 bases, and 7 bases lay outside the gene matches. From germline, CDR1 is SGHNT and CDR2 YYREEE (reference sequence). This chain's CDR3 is CASSGTGKRNEQYF. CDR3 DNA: TGTGCCAGCAGCGGGACAGGGAAAAGAAACGAGCAGTACTTC. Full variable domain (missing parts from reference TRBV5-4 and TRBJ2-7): ETGVTQSPTHLIKTRGQQVTLRCSSQSGHNTVSWYQQALGQGPQFIFQYYREEENGRGNFPPRFSGLQFPNYSSELNVNALELDDSALYLCASSGTGKRNEQYFGPGTRLTVT.

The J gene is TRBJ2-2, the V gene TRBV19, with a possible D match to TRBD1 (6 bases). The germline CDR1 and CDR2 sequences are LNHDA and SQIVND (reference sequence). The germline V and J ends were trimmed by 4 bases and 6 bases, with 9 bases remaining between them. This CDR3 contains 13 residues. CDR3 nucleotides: TGTGCCAGTAGTAACCAGGGGCCCGGGGAGCTGTTTTTT. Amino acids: CASSNQGPGELFF.